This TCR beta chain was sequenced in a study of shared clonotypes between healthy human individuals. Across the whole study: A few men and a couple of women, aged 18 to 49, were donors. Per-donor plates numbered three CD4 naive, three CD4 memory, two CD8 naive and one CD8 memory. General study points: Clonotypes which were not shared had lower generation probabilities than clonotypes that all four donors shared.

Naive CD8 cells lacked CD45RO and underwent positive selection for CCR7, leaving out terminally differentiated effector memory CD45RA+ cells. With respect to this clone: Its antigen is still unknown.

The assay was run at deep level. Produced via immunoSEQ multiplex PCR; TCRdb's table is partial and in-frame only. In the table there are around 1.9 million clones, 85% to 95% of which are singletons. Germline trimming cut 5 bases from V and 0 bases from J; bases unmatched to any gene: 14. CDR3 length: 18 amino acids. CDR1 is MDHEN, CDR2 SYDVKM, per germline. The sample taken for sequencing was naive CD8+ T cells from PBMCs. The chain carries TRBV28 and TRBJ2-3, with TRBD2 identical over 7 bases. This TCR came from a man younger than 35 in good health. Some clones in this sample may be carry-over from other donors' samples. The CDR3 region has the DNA TGTGCCAGCAGTGACCGGGACTACCGACTGGAGAGCACAGATACGCAGTATTTT. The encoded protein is CASSDRDYRLESTDTQYF.